This T cell receptor beta chain was observed in a study of vaccination and CD4 T cells after COVID-19. This clonotype was picked up a small number of times. Its cognate antigen is unknown. Germline assignment: CDR1 MNHNS and CDR2 SASEGT. Trimming left V 2 bases short and J 4 bases short, with 26 bases between. The CDR3 sequence is 20 residues long. Treatment defined: roughly 10-day PBMC culture with coronavirus spike peptide pools or control peptides (ViraFEST assay). Antigen-specific T cells were expanded with peptide pools by ViraFEST, and TCRs were then sequenced. PBMCs were cultured at around 2 million per well with roughly 10 IU/ml IL-2 and approximately 10 ug/ml peptide pools. Cultured CD4+ T cell DNA underwent sequencing with the Oncomine TCR Beta short-read assay. TCRdb analysed the PCR reads with MiXCR anew, one entry per CDR3 protein. The sample holds about 21,000 distinct CDR3 sequences, about 62% seen once.

The chain couples TRBV6-1 to TRBJ2-2; D might be TRBD2 (6 bases). The input for sequencing was CD4+ T cells from blood, cultured in vitro, taken before SARS-CoV-2 vaccination. The sequence was collected from a human donor who received a COVID-19 vaccine. CDR3 residues: CASSEHFRWRERSGTGELFF. CDR3 coding DNA: TGTGCCAGCAGTGAACATTTTCGCTGGAGGGAACGATCGGGCACCGGGGAGCTGTTTTTT.